This is a list of T cell receptor beta chains from one sample in a study of cytomegalovirus exposure and HLA in healthy donors. Data came from immunoSEQ multiplex PCR; TCRdb stores just in-frame clones and leaves some out. The repertoire consists of about 180,000 clones, with roughly 81% occurring once and the leading ten covering over 4.5%. The sequenced sample was PBMCs. The source of these receptors is a young woman in good health and CMV-seropositive. Both conserved end residues are part of each CDR3. D genes are given only for firm matches. The size field is filled for only some rows; it gives once, few, many or a size class.

abundance: .
v_gene: TRBV7-9
j_gene: TRBJ2-1
d_gene: TRBD2
CDR3aa: CASSASGKGNEQFF
CDR3nt: TGTGCCAGCAGCGCTAGCGGGAAAGGCAATGAGCAGTTCTTC

abundance: once
v_gene: TRBV14
j_gene: TRBJ1-3
d_gene: .
CDR3aa: CASSSRGNTIYF
CDR3nt: TGTGCCAGCAGTTCCAGGGGAAACACCATATATTTT

abundance: .
v_gene: TRBV30
j_gene: TRBJ2-3
d_gene: TRBD1
CDR3aa: CAWASLKGADTQYF
CDR3nt: TGTGCCTGGGCCTCGCTGAAGGGGGCGGATACGCAGTATTTT

abundance: .
v_gene: TRBV5-4
j_gene: TRBJ2-7
d_gene: TRBD1
CDR3aa: CASSFTGEAYEQYF
CDR3nt: TGTGCCAGCAGCTTCACAGGGGAAGCCTACGAGCAGTACTTC

abundance: .
v_gene: TRBV7-9
j_gene: TRBJ1-2
d_gene: .
CDR3aa: CASSPAGNGYTF
CDR3nt: TGTGCCAGCAGCCCAGCGGGGAATGGCTACACCTTC

abundance: .
v_gene: TRBV14
j_gene: TRBJ2-3
d_gene: .
CDR3aa: CASSQNPGWSTDTQYF
CDR3nt: TGTGCCAGCAGCCAAAATCCGGGTTGGAGCACAGATACGCAGTATTTT

abundance: .
v_gene: TRBV6-1
j_gene: TRBJ1-5
d_gene: TRBD1
CDR3aa: CASSGTGINQPQHF
CDR3nt: TGTGCCAGCAGTGGGACAGGGATTAATCAGCCCCAGCATTTT

abundance: .
v_gene: TRBV11-2
j_gene: TRBJ2-7
d_gene: TRBD1
CDR3aa: CASSRGQGVGSYEQYF
CDR3nt: TGTGCCAGCAGCCGAGGACAGGGGGTCGGCTCCTACGAGCAGTACTTC

abundance: .
v_gene: TRBV15
j_gene: TRBJ2-5
d_gene: .
CDR3aa: CATSEDTRQVETQYF
CDR3nt: TGTGCCACCAGCGAGGATACCAGACAGGTAGAGACCCAGTACTTC

abundance: .
v_gene: TRBV5-4
j_gene: TRBJ1-1
d_gene: .
CDR3aa: CASRVGGPNTEAFF
CDR3nt: TGTGCCAGCAGGGTGGGGGGGCCGAACACTGAAGCTTTCTTT

abundance: .
v_gene: TRBV7-2
j_gene: TRBJ1-3
d_gene: .
CDR3aa: CASSLVPEPGNTIYF
CDR3nt: TGTGCCAGCAGCTTAGTACCGGAGCCCGGAAACACCATATATTTT

abundance: .
v_gene: TRBV27
j_gene: TRBJ2-7
d_gene: .
CDR3aa: CASSLSNPGDYEQYF
CDR3nt: TGTGCCAGCAGTTTATCGAACCCGGGGGACTACGAGCAGTACTTC

abundance: once
v_gene: TRBV4-1
j_gene: TRBJ2-1
d_gene: TRBD2
CDR3aa: CASNKSPGTSGGTSSYNEQFF
CDR3nt: TGCGCCAGCAACAAATCCCCCGGGACTAGCGGGGGGACCAGCTCCTACAATGAGCAGTTCTTC

abundance: .
v_gene: TRBV2
j_gene: TRBJ1-6
d_gene: TRBD1
CDR3aa: CASRDQQGAGSPLHF
CDR3nt: TGTGCCAGCAGGGATCAACAGGGGGCAGGTTCACCCCTCCACTTT

abundance: .
v_gene: TRBV7-2
j_gene: TRBJ2-7
d_gene: .
CDR3aa: CASSLLFVSSYEQYF
CDR3nt: TGTGCCAGCAGCTTACTTTTTGTCAGCTCCTACGAGCAGTACTTC

abundance: .
v_gene: TRBV5-4
j_gene: TRBJ1-1
d_gene: TRBD1
CDR3aa: CASSLQGVNTEAFF
CDR3nt: TGTGCCAGCAGCTTGCAGGGGGTAAACACTGAAGCTTTCTTT

abundance: once
v_gene: TRBV5-5
j_gene: TRBJ2-7
d_gene: .
CDR3aa: CASSWGGGEPYEQYF
CDR3nt: TGTGCCAGCAGTTGGGGAGGGGGGGAACCCTACGAGCAGTACTTC

abundance: few
v_gene: TRBV7-6
j_gene: TRBJ1-1
d_gene: TRBD1
CDR3aa: CASSFPDRGAFF
CDR3nt: TGTGCCAGCAGCTTCCCGGACAGGGGAGCTTTCTTT

abundance: .
v_gene: TRBV7-8
j_gene: TRBJ1-2
d_gene: .
CDR3aa: CASSSWTSDGYTF
CDR3nt: TGTGCCAGCAGCTCATGGACAAGCGATGGCTACACCTTC

abundance: .
v_gene: TRBV4-3
j_gene: TRBJ1-1
d_gene: .
CDR3aa: CASSQGRSTEAFF
CDR3nt: TGCGCCAGCAGCCAAGGCCGGAGCACTGAAGCTTTCTTT

abundance: .
v_gene: TRBV29-1
j_gene: TRBJ2-1
d_gene: .
CDR3aa: CSVGQQWNEQFF
CDR3nt: TGCAGCGTTGGACAACAGTGGAATGAGCAGTTCTTC

abundance: few
v_gene: TRBV7-9
j_gene: TRBJ2-3
d_gene: TRBD2
CDR3aa: CASSLDRSVAGDTDTQYF
CDR3nt: TGTGCCAGCAGCTTAGACCGCTCGGTAGCGGGGGACACAGATACGCAGTATTTT

abundance: .
v_gene: TRBV14
j_gene: TRBJ1-3
d_gene: .
CDR3aa: CATLEGLGGNTIYF
CDR3nt: TGTGCCACCTTAGAGGGTTTAGGTGGAAACACCATATATTTT

abundance: .
v_gene: TRBV4-3
j_gene: TRBJ2-3
d_gene: TRBD1
CDR3aa: CASSQELMPGQGNFRVTDTQYF
CDR3nt: TGCGCCAGCAGCCAAGAATTGATGCCGGGACAGGGGAATTTTAGAGTCACAGATACGCAGTATTTT

abundance: .
v_gene: TRBV7-9
j_gene: TRBJ2-1
d_gene: TRBD2
CDR3aa: CASSVSGTSKSDEQFF
CDR3nt: TGTGCCAGCAGCGTCTCCGGGACTAGCAAATCCGATGAGCAGTTCTTC

abundance: .
v_gene: TRBV7-8
j_gene: TRBJ1-1
d_gene: .
CDR3aa: CASSLDRNTEAFF
CDR3nt: TGTGCCAGCAGCTTAGACAGAAACACTGAAGCTTTCTTT

abundance: .
v_gene: TRBV11-2
j_gene: TRBJ1-5
d_gene: TRBD1
CDR3aa: CASDRDRGSNQPQHF
CDR3nt: TGTGCCAGCGACCGGGACAGGGGGAGCAATCAGCCCCAGCATTTT

abundance: once
v_gene: TRBV5-4
j_gene: TRBJ1-1
d_gene: .
CDR3aa: CASRANTEAFF
CDR3nt: TGTGCCAGCAGAGCGAACACTGAAGCTTTCTTT

abundance: few
v_gene: TRBV2
j_gene: TRBJ2-3
d_gene: TRBD2
CDR3aa: CASSEAPSGGGTDTQYF
CDR3nt: TGTGCCAGCAGTGAAGCTCCGAGCGGGGGAGGCACAGATACGCAGTATTTT

abundance: .
v_gene: TRBV18
j_gene: TRBJ1-1
d_gene: TRBD1
CDR3aa: CASSPFPGQGFENTEAFF
CDR3nt: TGTGCCAGCTCACCATTCCCGGGACAGGGATTTGAGAACACTGAAGCTTTCTTT

abundance: .
v_gene: TRBV9
j_gene: TRBJ2-2
d_gene: TRBD1
CDR3aa: CASSPGQDNTGELFF
CDR3nt: TGTGCCAGCAGCCCGGGACAGGACAACACCGGGGAGCTGTTTTTT

abundance: .
v_gene: TRBV19
j_gene: TRBJ1-3
d_gene: .
CDR3aa: CATRQVSGNTIYF
CDR3nt: TGTGCCACCAGACAGGTCTCTGGAAACACCATATATTTT

abundance: few
v_gene: TRBV5-6
j_gene: TRBJ1-2
d_gene: .
CDR3aa: CASSLGQQGVYGYTF
CDR3nt: TGTGCCAGCAGCTTGGGCCAACAGGGAGTCTATGGCTACACCTTC

abundance: .
v_gene: TRBV27
j_gene: TRBJ2-6
d_gene: .
CDR3aa: CASSPGLGKPSGANVLTF
CDR3nt: TGTGCCAGCAGCCCAGGCTTAGGCAAGCCCTCTGGGGCCAACGTCCTGACTTTC

abundance: .
v_gene: TRBV5-4
j_gene: TRBJ2-7
d_gene: TRBD1
CDR3aa: CASSLPRQGRKQYF
CDR3nt: TGTGCCAGCAGCTTACCGCGACAGGGGCGGAAGCAGTACTTC

abundance: .
v_gene: TRBV28
j_gene: TRBJ2-1
d_gene: TRBD2
CDR3aa: CASSFVAGEGEQFF
CDR3nt: TGTGCCAGCAGTTTTGTAGCGGGCGAGGGTGAGCAGTTCTTC

abundance: .
v_gene: TRBV19
j_gene: TRBJ1-4
d_gene: TRBD1
CDR3aa: CASSGGTDHNEKLFF
CDR3nt: TGTGCCAGTAGTGGTGGGACAGACCATAATGAAAAACTGTTTTTT

abundance: .
v_gene: TRBV19
j_gene: TRBJ1-2
d_gene: .
CDR3aa: CASSLGSFYGYTF
CDR3nt: TGTGCCAGTAGTCTAGGTAGCTTCTATGGCTACACCTTC

abundance: .
v_gene: TRBV7-9
j_gene: TRBJ1-2
d_gene: .
CDR3aa: CASSLRDTGYTF
CDR3nt: TGTGCCAGCAGCTTGAGGGACACCGGCTACACCTTC

abundance: .
v_gene: TRBV13
j_gene: TRBJ2-5
d_gene: .
CDR3aa: CASSQRTGGPAETQYF
CDR3nt: TGTGCCAGCAGCCAAAGAACCGGGGGGCCAGCGGAGACCCAGTACTTC

abundance: once
v_gene: TRBV11-2
j_gene: TRBJ2-7
d_gene: .
CDR3aa: CASSLDRVGNEQYF
CDR3nt: TGTGCCAGCAGCCTGGACAGAGTTGGAAACGAGCAGTACTTC

abundance: .
v_gene: TRBV4-3
j_gene: TRBJ2-2
d_gene: TRBD1
CDR3aa: CASSQTRDRVKTGELFF
CDR3nt: TGCGCCAGCAGCCAAACCCGGGACAGGGTAAAAACCGGGGAGCTGTTTTTT

abundance: .
v_gene: TRBV5-4
j_gene: TRBJ2-3
d_gene: .
CDR3aa: CASSLFSPHTDTQYF
CDR3nt: TGTGCCAGCAGCTTGTTCAGTCCCCACACAGATACGCAGTATTTT

abundance: .
v_gene: TRBV27
j_gene: TRBJ2-2
d_gene: .
CDR3aa: CASKLGYTGELFF
CDR3nt: TGTGCCAGCAAACTAGGGTACACCGGGGAGCTGTTTTTT

abundance: .
v_gene: TRBV15
j_gene: TRBJ1-2
d_gene: TRBD1
CDR3aa: CATSRGGTGDDYGYTF
CDR3nt: TGTGCCACCAGCAGAGGTGGGACAGGGGATGACTATGGCTACACCTTC

abundance: .
v_gene: TRBV5-1
j_gene: TRBJ1-2
d_gene: .
CDR3aa: CASSFAREGHYGYTF
CDR3nt: TGCGCCAGCAGCTTCGCGCGGGAGGGGCACTATGGCTACACCTTC

abundance: once
v_gene: TRBV27
j_gene: TRBJ2-1
d_gene: .
CDR3aa: CASSLLRRTARGEQFF
CDR3nt: TGTGCCAGCAGTTTGCTTCGGAGGACAGCCAGGGGTGAGCAGTTCTTC

abundance: .
v_gene: TRBV6-6
j_gene: TRBJ1-4
d_gene: .
CDR3aa: CASSYARGEKLFF
CDR3nt: TGTGCCAGCAGTTACGCGCGAGGTGAAAAACTGTTTTTT

abundance: .
v_gene: TRBV5-1
j_gene: TRBJ2-5
d_gene: .
CDR3aa: CASRLEGVQETQYF
CDR3nt: TGCGCCAGCAGATTGGAAGGGGTACAAGAGACCCAGTACTTC